This TCR beta chain was sequenced for a study of T cells in Graves' hyperthyroidism and ophthalmopathy. From RNA transcripts, TCR beta CDR3 regions were amplified. First-round RT-PCR targeting the TCR CDR3 was performed with the HTBI primer set. TCRdb recomputed calls from the multiplex PCR reads with MiXCR, one row per CDR3 protein. Here the sample spans fewer than 650,000 distinct CDR3 sequences, over 12% being singletons. This CDR3 contains 15 residues. The ends lost 7 bases at V and 1 base at J; junction bases unmatched: 10. The germline CDR1 and CDR2 sequences are SQVTM and ANQGSEA. The sample taken for sequencing was blood. This chain joins TRBV29-1 and TRBJ2-3; 8 bases map to TRBD2. This TCR was recovered from a woman in her forties with Graves' ophthalmopathy. The CDR3 DNA reads TGCAGCGCAGACTTCAGCGGGAGTGGCACAGATACGCAGTATTTT. Amino acids: CSADFSGSGTDTQYF.